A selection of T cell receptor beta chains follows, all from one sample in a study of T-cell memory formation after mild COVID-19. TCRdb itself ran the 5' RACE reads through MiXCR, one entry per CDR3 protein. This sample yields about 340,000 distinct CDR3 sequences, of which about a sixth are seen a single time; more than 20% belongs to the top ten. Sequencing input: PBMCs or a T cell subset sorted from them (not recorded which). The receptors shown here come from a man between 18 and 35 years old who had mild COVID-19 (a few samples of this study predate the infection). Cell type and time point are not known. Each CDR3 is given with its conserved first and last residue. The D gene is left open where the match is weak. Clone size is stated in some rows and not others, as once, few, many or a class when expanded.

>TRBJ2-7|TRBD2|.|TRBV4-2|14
CASSQGGGGYEQYF
TGTGCCAGCAGCCAAGGTGGGGGGGGCTACGAGCAGTACTTC
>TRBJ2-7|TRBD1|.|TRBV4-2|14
CASSQGQGAYEQYF
TGTGCCAGCAGCCAAGGGCAGGGGGCCTACGAGCAGTACTTC
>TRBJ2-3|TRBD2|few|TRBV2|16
CASSERAGGRTDTQYF
TGTGCCAGCAGTGAACGGGCGGGGGGCCGCACAGATACGCAGTATTTT
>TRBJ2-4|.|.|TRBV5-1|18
CASSSQPPSTAAINIQYF
TGCGCCAGCAGCTCGCAACCCCCCTCGACGGCAGCTATAAACATTCAGTACTTC
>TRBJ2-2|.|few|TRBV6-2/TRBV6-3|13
CASSAGVTGELFF
TGTGCCAGCAGCGCCGGTGTCACCGGGGAGCTGTTTTTT
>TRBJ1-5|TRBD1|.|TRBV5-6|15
CASSWGQGAGQPQHF
TGTGCCAGCAGCTGGGGACAGGGGGCGGGCCAGCCCCAGCATTTT
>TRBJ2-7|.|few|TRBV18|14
CASSPRGESYEQYF
TGTGCCAGCTCACCCAGGGGTGAATCCTACGAGCAGTACTTC
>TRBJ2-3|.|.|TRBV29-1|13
CSVGTENTDTQYF
TGCAGCGTCGGGACGGAGAACACAGATACGCAGTATTTT
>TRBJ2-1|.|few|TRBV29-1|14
CSALRGSSYNEQFF
TGCAGCGCCCTCCGGGGGAGCTCCTACAATGAGCAGTTCTTC
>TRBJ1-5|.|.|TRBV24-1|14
CATSVRDSNQPQHF
TGTGCCACCAGTGTTAGGGACAGCAATCAGCCCCAGCATTTT
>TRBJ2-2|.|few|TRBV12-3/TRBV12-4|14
CASSPDWDTGELFF
TGTGCCAGCAGCCCCGACTGGGATACCGGGGAGCTGTTTTTT
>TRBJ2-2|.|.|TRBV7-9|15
CASSLAMTDTGELFF
TGTGCCAGCAGCTTAGCGATGACGGACACCGGGGAGCTGTTTTTT
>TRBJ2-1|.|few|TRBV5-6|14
CASSPYPTYNEQFF
TGTGCCAGCAGTCCGTACCCAACCTACAATGAGCAGTTCTTC
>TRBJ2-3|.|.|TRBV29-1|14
CSIRLATGTDTQYF
TGCAGCATACGACTAGCGACAGGGACAGATACGCAGTATTTT
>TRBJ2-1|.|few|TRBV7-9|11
CASGDYNEQFF
TGTGCCAGCGGGGACTACAATGAGCAGTTCTTC
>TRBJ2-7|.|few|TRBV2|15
CASSESGSSSYEQYF
TGTGCCAGCAGTGAAAGTGGCAGTAGCTCCTACGAGCAGTACTTC
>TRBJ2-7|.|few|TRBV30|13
CAWNRDTSYEQYF
TGTGCCTGGAACCGGGACACCTCCTACGAGCAGTACTTC